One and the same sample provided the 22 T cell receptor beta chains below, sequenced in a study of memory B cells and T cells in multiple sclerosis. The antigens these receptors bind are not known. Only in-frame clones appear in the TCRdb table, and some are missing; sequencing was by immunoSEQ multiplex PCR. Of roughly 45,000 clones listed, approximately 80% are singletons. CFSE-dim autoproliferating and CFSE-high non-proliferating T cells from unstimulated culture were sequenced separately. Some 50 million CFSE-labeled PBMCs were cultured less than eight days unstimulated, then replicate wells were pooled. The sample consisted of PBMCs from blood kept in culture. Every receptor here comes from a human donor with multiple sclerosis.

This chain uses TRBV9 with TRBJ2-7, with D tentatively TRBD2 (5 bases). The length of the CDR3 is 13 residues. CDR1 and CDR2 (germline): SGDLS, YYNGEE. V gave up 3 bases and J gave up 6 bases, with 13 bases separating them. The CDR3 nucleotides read TGTGCCAGCAGCGCGTCCCAGGACTCCGAGCAGTACTTC. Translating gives CASSASQDSEQYF.

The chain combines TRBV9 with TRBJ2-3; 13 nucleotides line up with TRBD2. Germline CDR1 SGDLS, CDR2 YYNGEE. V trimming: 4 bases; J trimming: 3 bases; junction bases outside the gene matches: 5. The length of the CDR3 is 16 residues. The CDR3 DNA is TGTGCCAGCAGCCGGACTAGCGGGGGACCAACAGATACGCAGTATTTT. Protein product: CASSRTSGGPTDTQYF.

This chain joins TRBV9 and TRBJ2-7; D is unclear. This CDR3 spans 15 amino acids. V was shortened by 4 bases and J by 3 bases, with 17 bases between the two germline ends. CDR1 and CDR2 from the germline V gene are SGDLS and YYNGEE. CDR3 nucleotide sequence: TGTGCCAGCAGCCTCCAGTGGGGAAGCGACTACGAGCAGTACTTC. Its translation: CASSLQWGSDYEQYF.

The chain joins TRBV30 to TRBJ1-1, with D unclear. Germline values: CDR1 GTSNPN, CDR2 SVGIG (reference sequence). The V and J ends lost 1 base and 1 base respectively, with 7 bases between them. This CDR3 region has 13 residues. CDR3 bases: TGTGCCTGGAGTGCGACGGAGAACACTGAAGCTTTCTTT. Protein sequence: CAWSATENTEAFF.

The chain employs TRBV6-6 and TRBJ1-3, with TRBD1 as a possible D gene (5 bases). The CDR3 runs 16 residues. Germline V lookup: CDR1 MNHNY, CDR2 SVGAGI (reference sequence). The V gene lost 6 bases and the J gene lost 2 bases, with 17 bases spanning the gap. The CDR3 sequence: CASRNAGGVTGNTIYF. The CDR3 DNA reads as TGTGCCAGCAGGAATGCCGGGGGGGTTACTGGAAACACCATATATTTT.

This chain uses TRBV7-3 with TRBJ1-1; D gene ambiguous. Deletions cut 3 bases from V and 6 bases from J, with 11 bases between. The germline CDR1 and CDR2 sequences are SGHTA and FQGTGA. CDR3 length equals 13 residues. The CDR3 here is CASSFGGSAEAFF. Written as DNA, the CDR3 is TGTGCCAGCAGCTTCGGTGGGAGCGCTGAAGCTTTCTTT.

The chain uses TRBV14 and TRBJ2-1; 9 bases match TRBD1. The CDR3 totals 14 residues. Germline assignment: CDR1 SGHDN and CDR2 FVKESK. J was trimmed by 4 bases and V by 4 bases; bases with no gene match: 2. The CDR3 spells CASSRGTGYNEQFF. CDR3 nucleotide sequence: TGTGCCAGCAGCCGTGGGACAGGGTACAATGAGCAGTTCTTC.

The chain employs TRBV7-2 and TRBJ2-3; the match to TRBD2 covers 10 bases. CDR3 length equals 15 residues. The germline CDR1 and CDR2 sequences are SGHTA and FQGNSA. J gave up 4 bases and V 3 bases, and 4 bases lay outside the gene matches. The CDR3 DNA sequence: TGTGCCAGCAGCTTCTCTAGCGGGGGTGCAGATACGCAGTATTTT. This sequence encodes CASSFSSGGADTQYF.

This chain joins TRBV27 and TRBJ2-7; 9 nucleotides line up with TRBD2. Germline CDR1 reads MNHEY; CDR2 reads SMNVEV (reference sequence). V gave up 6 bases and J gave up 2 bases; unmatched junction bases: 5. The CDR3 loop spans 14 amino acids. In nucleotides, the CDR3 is TGTGCCAGCAGCCATAGCGGGGGCACCTACGAGCAGTACTTC. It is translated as CASSHSGGTYEQYF.

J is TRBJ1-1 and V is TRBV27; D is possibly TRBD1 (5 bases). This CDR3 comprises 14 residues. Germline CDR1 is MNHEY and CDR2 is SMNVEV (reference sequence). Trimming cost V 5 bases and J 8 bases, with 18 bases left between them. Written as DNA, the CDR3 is TGTGCCAGCAGTATTTCTTTGGGGGACGAAGAAGCTTTCTTT. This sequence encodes CASSISLGDEEAFF.

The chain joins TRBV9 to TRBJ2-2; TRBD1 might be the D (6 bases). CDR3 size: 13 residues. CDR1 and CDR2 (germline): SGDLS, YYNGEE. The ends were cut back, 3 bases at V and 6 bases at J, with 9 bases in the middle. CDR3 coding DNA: TGTGCCAGCAGCGCCTACAGGGCCGGGGAGCTGTTTTTT. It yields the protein CASSAYRAGELFF.

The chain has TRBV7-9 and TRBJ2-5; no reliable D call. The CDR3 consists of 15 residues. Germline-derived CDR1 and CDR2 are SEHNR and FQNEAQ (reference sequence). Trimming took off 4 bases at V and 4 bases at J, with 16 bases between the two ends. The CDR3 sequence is CASSSNFGWGETQYF. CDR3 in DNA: TGTGCCAGCAGCTCCAACTTCGGGTGGGGAGAGACCCAGTACTTC.

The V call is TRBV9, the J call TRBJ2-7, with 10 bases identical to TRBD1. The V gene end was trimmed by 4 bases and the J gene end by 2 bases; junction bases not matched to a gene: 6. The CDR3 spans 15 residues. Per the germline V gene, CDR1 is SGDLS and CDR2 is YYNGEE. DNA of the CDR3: TGTGCCAGCAGCCAGGGACAGGGGTCTCCCTACGAGCAGTACTTC. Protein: CASSQGQGSPYEQYF.

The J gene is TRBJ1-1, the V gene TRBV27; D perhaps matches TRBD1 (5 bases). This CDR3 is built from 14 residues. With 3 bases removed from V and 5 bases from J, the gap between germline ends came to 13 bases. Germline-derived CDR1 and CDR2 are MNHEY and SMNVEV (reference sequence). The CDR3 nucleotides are TGTGCCAGCAGTTTTTCGGGACGGGGGACTGAAGCTTTCTTT. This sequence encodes CASSFSGRGTEAFF.

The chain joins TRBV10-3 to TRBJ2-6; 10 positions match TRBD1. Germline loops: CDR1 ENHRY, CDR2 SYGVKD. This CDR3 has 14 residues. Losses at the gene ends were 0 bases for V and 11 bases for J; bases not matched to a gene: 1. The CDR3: CAISESGTGDVLTF. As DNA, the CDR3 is TGTGCCATCAGTGAGTCCGGGACAGGGGACGTCCTGACTTTC.

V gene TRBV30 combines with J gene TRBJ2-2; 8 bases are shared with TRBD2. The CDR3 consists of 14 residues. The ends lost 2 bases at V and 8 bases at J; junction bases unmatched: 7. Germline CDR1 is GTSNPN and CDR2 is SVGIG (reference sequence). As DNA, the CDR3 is TGTGCCTGGAGTCGACTAGCGACAACAGGGGAGCTGTTTTTT. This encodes CAWSRLATTGELFF.

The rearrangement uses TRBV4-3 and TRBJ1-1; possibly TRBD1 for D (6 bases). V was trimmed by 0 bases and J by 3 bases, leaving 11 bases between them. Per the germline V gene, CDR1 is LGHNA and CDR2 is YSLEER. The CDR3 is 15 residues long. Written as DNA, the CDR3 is TGCGCCAGCAGCCAAGATTGGGGGGCGCACACTGAAGCTTTCTTT. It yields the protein CASSQDWGAHTEAFF.

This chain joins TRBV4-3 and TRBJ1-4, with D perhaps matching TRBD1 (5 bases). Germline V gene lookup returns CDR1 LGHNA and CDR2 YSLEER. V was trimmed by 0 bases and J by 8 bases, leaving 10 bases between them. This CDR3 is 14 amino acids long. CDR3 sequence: CASSQDGGEEKLFF. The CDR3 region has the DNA TGCGCCAGCAGCCAAGACGGGGGGGAGGAAAAACTGTTTTTT.

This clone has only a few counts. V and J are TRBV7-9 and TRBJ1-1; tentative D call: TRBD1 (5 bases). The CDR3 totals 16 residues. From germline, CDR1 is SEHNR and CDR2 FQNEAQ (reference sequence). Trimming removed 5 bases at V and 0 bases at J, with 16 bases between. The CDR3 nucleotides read TGTGCCAGCAGCCACCGGGACGGCCTGATGAACACTGAAGCTTTCTTT. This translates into CASSHRDGLMNTEAFF.

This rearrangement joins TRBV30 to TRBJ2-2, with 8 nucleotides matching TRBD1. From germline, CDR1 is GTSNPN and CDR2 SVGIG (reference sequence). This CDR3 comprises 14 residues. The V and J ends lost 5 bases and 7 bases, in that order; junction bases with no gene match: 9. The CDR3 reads CAWRTGWLSGELFF. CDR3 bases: TGTGCCTGGCGGACAGGGTGGTTGAGCGGGGAGCTGTTTTTT. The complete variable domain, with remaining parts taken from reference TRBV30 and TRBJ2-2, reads SQTIHQWPATLVQPVGSPLSLECTVEGTSNPNLYWYRQAAGRGLQLLFYSVGIGQISSEVPQNLSASRPQDRQFILSSKKLLLSDSGFYLCAWRTGWLSGELFFGEGSRLTVL.

CDR3 sequence (DNA): TGTGCCAGTAGTATGCGGGCGACAGCAACTAATGAAAAACTGTTTTTT. It codes for CASSMRATATNEKLFF. The chain joins TRBV19 to TRBJ1-4; maybe TRBD1 (5 bases). The CDR3 contains 16 residues. The germline V gene encodes CDR1 LNHDA and CDR2 SQIVND (reference sequence). Trimming removed 3 bases at V and 0 bases at J, with 11 bases between. Complete variable domain (other parts from reference TRBV19 and TRBJ1-4): DGGITQSPKYLFRKEGQNVTLSCEQNLNHDAMYWYRQDPGQGLRLIYYSQIVNDFQKGDIAEGYSVSREKKESFPLTVTSAQKNPTAFYLCASSMRATATNEKLFFGSGTQLSVL.

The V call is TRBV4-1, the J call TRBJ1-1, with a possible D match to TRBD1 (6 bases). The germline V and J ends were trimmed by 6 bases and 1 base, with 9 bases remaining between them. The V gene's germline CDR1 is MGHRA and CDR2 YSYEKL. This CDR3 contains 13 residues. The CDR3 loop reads CASSLTGNTEAFF. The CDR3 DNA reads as TGCGCCAGCAGTCTGACAGGGAACACTGAAGCTTTCTTT.